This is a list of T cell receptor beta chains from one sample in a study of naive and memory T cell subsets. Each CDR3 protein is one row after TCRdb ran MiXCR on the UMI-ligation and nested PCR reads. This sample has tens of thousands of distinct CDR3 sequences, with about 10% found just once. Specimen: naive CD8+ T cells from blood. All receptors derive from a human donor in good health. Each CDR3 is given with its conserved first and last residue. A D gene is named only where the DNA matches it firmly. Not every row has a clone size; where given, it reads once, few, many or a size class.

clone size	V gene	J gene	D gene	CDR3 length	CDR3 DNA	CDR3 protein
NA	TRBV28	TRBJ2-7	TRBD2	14	TGTGCCAGCAGTTTGATTAGCGGGAGTCGTGAGCAGTACTTC	CASSLISGSREQYF
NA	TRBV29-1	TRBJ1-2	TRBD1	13	TGCAGCGATGGACAGGGTGAAGGCTATGGCTACACCTTC	CSDGQGEGYGYTF
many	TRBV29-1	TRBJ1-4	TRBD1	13	TGCAGCGTCGCGACAGGGGGGGATGAAAAACTGTTTTTT	CSVATGGDEKLFF
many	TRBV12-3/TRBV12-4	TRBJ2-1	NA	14	TGTGCCAGCAGTCCCGGGACCCATGACAATGAGCAGTTCTTC	CASSPGTHDNEQFF
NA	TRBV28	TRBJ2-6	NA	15	TGTGCCAGCAGTTTAGTTACCTCTGGGGCCAACGTCCTGACTTTC	CASSLVTSGANVLTF
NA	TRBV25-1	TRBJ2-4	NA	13	TGTGCCAGCAGTGCCCCCGGCCAAAACATTCAGTACTTC	CASSAPGQNIQYF
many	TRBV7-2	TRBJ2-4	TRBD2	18	TGTGCCAGCAGCTCTCCTACCGGGCGAGCGGGGCCAAAAAACATTCAGTACTTC	CASSSPTGRAGPKNIQYF
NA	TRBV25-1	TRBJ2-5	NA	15	TGTGCCAGCAGTCTGCGGGACTCCCACCAAGAGACCCAGTACTTC	CASSLRDSHQETQYF
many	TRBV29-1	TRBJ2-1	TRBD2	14	TGCAGCGTTTTACTAGCGGGAGCTCACAATGAGCAGTTCTTC	CSVLLAGAHNEQFF
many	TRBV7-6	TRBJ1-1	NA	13	TGTGCCAGCAGCTTATCAGGGAACACTGAAGCTTTCTTT	CASSLSGNTEAFF
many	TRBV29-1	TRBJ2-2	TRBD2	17	TGCAGCGTTGAAGATACAGCGGGAGGGCTTTTCGGCGGGGAGCTGTTTTTT	CSVEDTAGGLFGGELFF
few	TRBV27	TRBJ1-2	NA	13	TGTGCCAGCAGTTTTACATCCAACTATGGCTACACCTTC	CASSFTSNYGYTF
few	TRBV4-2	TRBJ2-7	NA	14	TGTGCCAGCAGCCAAGCGGGAGTAGTGTACGAGCAGTACTTC	CASSQAGVVYEQYF
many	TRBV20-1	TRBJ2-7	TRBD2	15	TGCAGTGCTAGGGAACTAGCGGGAGTGTCCTACGAGCAGTACTTC	CSARELAGVSYEQYF
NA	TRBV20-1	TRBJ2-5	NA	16	TGCAGTGCTAGAAATGGAGAGGGGGGGGCCCGAGAGACCCAGTACTTC	CSARNGEGGARETQYF
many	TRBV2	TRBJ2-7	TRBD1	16	TGTGCCAGCAGTGGAAATGACAGGGGAAGAACATACGAGCAGTACTTC	CASSGNDRGRTYEQYF
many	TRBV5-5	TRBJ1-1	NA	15	TGTGCCAGCAGTTTGCAGGGGAGAGGAGACACTGAAGCTTTCTTT	CASSLQGRGDTEAFF
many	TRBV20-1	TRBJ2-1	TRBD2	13	TGCAGTGTAGAGCGGGAGAGCTACAATGAGCAGTTCTTC	CSVERESYNEQFF
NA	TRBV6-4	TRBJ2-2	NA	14	TGTGCCAGCAGTGAGAGACAAAACACCGGGGAGCTGTTTTTT	CASSERQNTGELFF
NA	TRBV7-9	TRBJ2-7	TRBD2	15	TGTGCCAGCAGCCCAGTTAGCGGGTTACTCTACGAGCAGTACTTC	CASSPVSGLLYEQYF
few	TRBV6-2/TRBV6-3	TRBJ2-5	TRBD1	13	TGTGCCAGCAGATACAGGGGACAAGAGACCCAGTACTTC	CASRYRGQETQYF
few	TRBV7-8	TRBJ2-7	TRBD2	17	TGTGCCAGCAGCGCCCCCGTCTTAGCGGGACGGTGGTACGAGCAGTACTTC	CASSAPVLAGRWYEQYF
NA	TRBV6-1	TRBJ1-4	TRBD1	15	TGTGCCAGCAGTGAAGGGGACAGGCTCTATGAAAAACTGTTTTTT	CASSEGDRLYEKLFF
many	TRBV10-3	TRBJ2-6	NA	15	TGTGCCATCCCGGTCCGGGAGACTGGGGCCAACGTCCTGACTTTC	CAIPVRETGANVLTF
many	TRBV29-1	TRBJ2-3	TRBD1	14	TGCAGCGTAACCACGGGACAGACCACAGATACGCAGTATTTT	CSVTTGQTTDTQYF
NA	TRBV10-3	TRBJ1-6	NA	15	TGTGCCATCAGTGAAGAGGGCTCCTATAATTCACCCCTCCACTTT	CAISEEGSYNSPLHF
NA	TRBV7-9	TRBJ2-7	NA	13	TGTGCCAGCAGCTCCTCCAACTCCTACGAGCAGTACTTC	CASSSSNSYEQYF
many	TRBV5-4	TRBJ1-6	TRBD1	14	TGTGCCAGCAGCTATGGACAGGAGGGTTCACCCCTCCACTTT	CASSYGQEGSPLHF
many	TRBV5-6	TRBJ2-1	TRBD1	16	TGTGCCAGCAGCAGGACAGGGGGCGGGTATTACAATGAGCAGTTCTTC	CASSRTGGGYYNEQFF
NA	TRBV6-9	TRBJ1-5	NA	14	TGTGCCAGCACTAGGGGGGGGAGAACTCAGCCCCAGCATTTT	CASTRGGRTQPQHF
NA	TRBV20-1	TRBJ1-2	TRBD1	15	TGCAGTGCTAGGCTACCCGACAGGGCTACCTATGGCTACACCTTC	CSARLPDRATYGYTF
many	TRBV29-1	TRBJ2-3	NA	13	TGCAGCGTTGAAGATCTTCAGGAGTATACGCAGTATTTT	CSVEDLQEYTQYF
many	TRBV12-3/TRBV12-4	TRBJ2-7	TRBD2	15	TGTGCCAGCAGCCTGACTAGCGGGAGTGGGAACGAGCAGTACTTC	CASSLTSGSGNEQYF
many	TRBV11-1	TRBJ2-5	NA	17	TGTGCCAGCAGCTCTAACCGACAGGAATGGCGGCAAGAGACCCAGTACTTC	CASSSNRQEWRQETQYF